These 19 T cell receptor beta chains were sequenced from one sample in a study of blood T cell repertoires in COVID-19. The protocol was immunoSEQ multiplex PCR, while the TCRdb copy is restricted to in-frame clones and leaves out a portion. This table holds 300,000 to 400,000 clones, around 86% found once. The sequenced material came from peripheral blood. The receptors shown here come from a man in his forties or fifties with active or convalescent COVID-19.

V usage is TRBV28 and J usage is TRBJ1-4; D perhaps matches TRBD1 (5 bases). Germline loops: CDR1 MDHEN, CDR2 SYDVKM. The CDR3 length is 14 residues. V was cut by 3 bases and J by 6 bases, with 11 bases left in between. This CDR3 is CASSFRGFDEKLFF. The CDR3 coding sequence is TGTGCCAGCAGTTTTCGGGGGTTTGATGAAAAACTGTTTTTT. Combining the CDR3 with reference TRBV28 and TRBJ1-4 gives the whole variable domain DVKVTQSSRYLVKRTGEKVFLECVQDMDHENMFWYRQDPGLGLRLIYFSYDVKMKEKGDIPEGYSVSREKKERFSLILESASTNQTSMYLCASSFRGFDEKLFFGSGTQLSVL.

The rearrangement links TRBV30 to TRBJ1-1; D uncertain. CDR3 size: 13 residues. The germline V gene encodes CDR1 GTSNPN and CDR2 SVGIG (reference sequence). V lost 3 bases and J 3 bases, leaving 11 bases between the germline ends. This chain's CDR3 is CAWRERVYTEAFF. CDR3 DNA sequence: TGTGCCTGGAGGGAGAGGGTGTACACTGAAGCTTTCTTT.

The genes are TRBV28 and TRBJ1-3, with 9 bases identical to TRBD1. Germline CDR1 and CDR2: MDHEN and SYDVKM. J lost 2 bases, V lost 7 bases, and 3 bases had no gene match. The CDR3 sequence is 14 residues long. CDR3: CASKGTGTGNTIYF. CDR3 DNA: TGTGCCAGCAAAGGGACAGGGACTGGAAACACCATATATTTT. The full variable domain, its missing parts supplied by reference TRBV28 and TRBJ1-3, is DVKVTQSSRYLVKRTGEKVFLECVQDMDHENMFWYRQDPGLGLRLIYFSYDVKMKEKGDIPEGYSVSREKKERFSLILESASTNQTSMYLCASKGTGTGNTIYFGEGSWLTVV.

The chain carries TRBV2 and TRBJ2-6; no definite D call. CDR3 length equals 14 residues. The V gene's germline CDR1 is SNHLY and CDR2 FYNNEI. With 7 bases removed from V and 3 bases from J, the gap between germline ends came to 10 bases. CDR3 protein: CASKLPGGANVLTF. The DNA of the CDR3 is TGTGCCAGCAAGCTGCCGGGTGGGGCCAACGTCCTGACTTTC. Variable domain in full (rest from reference TRBV2 and TRBJ2-6): EPEVTQTPSHQVTQMGQEVILRCVPISNHLYFYWYRQILGQKVEFLVSFYNNEISEKSEIFDDQFSVERPDGSNFTLKIRSTKLEDSAMYFCASKLPGGANVLTFGAGSRLTVL.

The chain's CDR3 is CASGGGPYQPQHF. The CDR3 nucleotides read TGTGCCAGCGGAGGCGGTCCTTATCAGCCCCAGCATTTT. The chain uses TRBV28 and TRBJ1-5, with D unresolved. The CDR3 has 13 amino acids. CDR1 and CDR2 (germline): MDHEN, SYDVKM. V was shortened by 8 bases and J by 5 bases, with 13 bases between the two germline ends.

The count of this clone is one. An end of the junction does not agree with germline; a read error may underlie this. The chain has TRBV2 and TRBJ2-3; D gene ambiguous. CDR3 length: 15 amino acids. Germline V CDR1 and CDR2: SNHLY, FYNNEI. CDR3 bases: TGTGCCAGCAGTGAAACCGCCCACAGCACGGATACGCAGTATTTT. This codes for CASSETAHSTDTQYF.

V and J are TRBV11-2 and TRBJ1-1; D gene ambiguous. Trimming removed 6 bases from V and 4 bases from J, with 12 bases in between. The germline V gene encodes CDR1 SGHAT and CDR2 FQNNGV. CDR3 length: 13 residues. CDR3 DNA sequence: TGTGCCAGCAGGAAGTGGGCGGGCACTGAAGCTTTCTTT. This encodes CASRKWAGTEAFF. Supplemented by reference TRBV11-2 and TRBJ1-1, the full variable domain reads EAGVAQSPRYKIIEKRQSVAFWCNPISGHATLYWYQQILGQGPKLLIQFQNNGVVDDSQLPKDRFSAERLKGVDSTLKIQPAKLEDSAVYLCASRKWAGTEAFFGQGTRLTVV.

The chain is built from TRBV10-3 and TRBJ2-1; TRBD2 matches 11 bases. The germline CDR1 and CDR2 sequences are ENHRY and SYGVKD. This CDR3 region has 15 residues. Germline trimming cut 5 bases from V and 8 bases from J; bases unmatched to any gene: 8. The CDR3 protein is CAISLLAGASDEQFF. CDR3 coding DNA: TGTGCCATCAGTTTACTAGCGGGGGCCTCTGATGAGCAGTTCTTC.

On this clone itself: Other nucleotide sequences in the sample specify the same CDR3. V usage is TRBV7-9 and J usage is TRBJ2-3; D is unclear. V shed 4 bases and J shed 5 bases, with 7 bases lying between them. The CDR3 consists of 12 residues. In germline, CDR1 is SEHNR, CDR2 FQNEAQ (reference sequence). The CDR3 loop is CASSSSGDTQYF. CDR3 coding DNA: TGTGCCAGCAGCTCCTCGGGAGATACGCAGTATTTT.

V and J are TRBV5-1 and TRBJ1-1; no reliable D call. Germline V CDR1 and CDR2: SGHRS, YFSETQ. V was cut by 0 bases and J by 5 bases, with 11 bases left in between. The CDR3 is 14 residues long. CDR3 sequence reads: CASSLEVLSTEAFF. The DNA for the CDR3 is TGCGCCAGCAGCTTGGAAGTATTGAGTACTGAAGCTTTCTTT.

The chain couples TRBV5-1 to TRBJ2-5, with D tentatively TRBD1 (6 bases). Trimming removed 2 bases from V and 5 bases from J, with 16 bases in between. This CDR3 is 15 amino acids long. Germline V gives CDR1 SGHRS, CDR2 YFSETQ. CDR3 protein: CASSFAVGGWETQYF. CDR3 DNA sequence: TGCGCCAGCAGCTTTGCGGTAGGGGGTTGGGAGACCCAGTACTTC.

The chain recombines TRBV5-1 with TRBJ1-4; TRBD1 is a possible D gene (6 bases). Trimming removed 2 bases at V and 3 bases at J, with 14 bases between. This CDR3 is 16 amino acids long. From germline, CDR1 is SGHRS and CDR2 YFSETQ. The CDR3 coding sequence is TGCGCCAGCAGCTTAGACCCACAGGGCTCTAATGAAAAACTGTTTTTT. Protein product: CASSLDPQGSNEKLFF. The full variable domain, its missing parts supplied by reference TRBV5-1 and TRBJ1-4, is KAGVTQTPRYLIKTRGQQVTLSCSPISGHRSVSWYQQTPGQGLQFLFEYFSETQRNKGNFPGRFSGRQFSNSRSEMNVSTLELGDSALYLCASSLDPQGSNEKLFFGSGTQLSVL.

V gene TRBV28 combines with J gene TRBJ1-2; a weak D match, TRBD1 (6 bases). CDR3 length equals 14 residues. Germline V lookup: CDR1 MDHEN, CDR2 SYDVKM. The germline V and J ends were trimmed by 2 bases and 5 bases, with 12 bases remaining between them. The CDR3 here is CASSLEQGQYGYTF. CDR3 sequence (DNA): TGTGCCAGCAGTTTAGAACAGGGCCAATATGGCTACACCTTC.

The count of this clone is one. The chain combines TRBV19 with TRBJ1-6; D is unresolved. CDR1 is LNHDA, CDR2 SQIVND, per germline (reference sequence). CDR3 length equals 15 residues. Trimming took off 2 bases at V and 8 bases at J, with 13 bases between the two ends. The CDR3 reads CASSISFNLDSPLHF. CDR3 in DNA: TGTGCCAGTAGTATAAGCTTCAACTTGGATTCACCCCTCCACTTT.

The chain joins TRBV18 to TRBJ1-5; TRBD1 agrees at 11 bases. Germline assignment: CDR1 KGHSH and CDR2 LQKENI. J lost 4 bases, V lost 4 bases, and 3 bases had no gene match. This CDR3 contains 15 residues. This CDR3 is CASSRTGGQNQPQHF. The CDR3 DNA reads as TGTGCCAGCTCACGGACAGGGGGCCAAAATCAGCCCCAGCATTTT.

The chain employs TRBV5-1 and TRBJ2-3; 14 bases fit TRBD2. The germline CDR1 and CDR2 sequences are SGHRS and YFSETQ. Unmatched junction bases numbered 2, after V lost 4 bases and J lost 4 bases. The CDR3 length is 15 residues. CDR3 nucleotide sequence: TGCGCCAGCAGCCCGGGACTAGCGGGAGCAGATACGCAGTATTTT. This translates into CASSPGLAGADTQYF. The whole variable domain, remainder taken from reference TRBV5-1 and TRBJ2-3, is KAGVTQTPRYLIKTRGQQVTLSCSPISGHRSVSWYQQTPGQGLQFLFEYFSETQRNKGNFPGRFSGRQFSNSRSEMNVSTLELGDSALYLCASSPGLAGADTQYFGPGTRLTVL.

The chain links TRBV4-2 to TRBJ2-3; unclear D gene. Trimming left V 0 bases short and J 5 bases short, with 6 bases between. The germline CDR1 and CDR2 sequences are LGHNA and YNFKEQ. The length of the CDR3 is 13 residues. CDR3 nucleotides: TGTGCCAGCAGCCAAGATCGAGGAGATACGCAGTATTTT. Encoded protein: CASSQDRGDTQYF.

The chain recombines TRBV28 with TRBJ1-1; D is uncertain. The V and J ends lost 5 bases and 7 bases respectively, with 14 bases between them. CDR3 length equals 13 residues. Germline-derived CDR1 and CDR2 are MDHEN and SYDVKM. The CDR3 region is CASSPPVRGEAFF. For the CDR3, the DNA is TGTGCCAGCAGTCCACCCGTGCGAGGTGAAGCTTTCTTT. The variable domain in full, with the rest retrieved from reference TRBV28 and TRBJ1-1, is DVKVTQSSRYLVKRTGEKVFLECVQDMDHENMFWYRQDPGLGLRLIYFSYDVKMKEKGDIPEGYSVSREKKERFSLILESASTNQTSMYLCASSPPVRGEAFFGQGTRLTVV.

CDR3 in DNA: TGCGCCAGCAGCTTGGCCCCGGGCGCGGGGGGGGCATTCTCCCTTAACAATGAGCAGTTCTTC. Its translation: CASSLAPGAGGAFSLNNEQFF. The V gene is TRBV5-1, the J gene TRBJ2-1; 9 bases line up with TRBD2. Losses at the gene ends were 0 bases for V and 5 bases for J; bases not matched to a gene: 21. Per the germline V gene, CDR1 is SGHRS and CDR2 is YFSETQ. CDR3 length: 21 amino acids.